These 10 T cell receptor beta chains were all obtained from the same sample, sequenced in a study of blood T cell repertoires in COVID-19 (dated by TCRdb to the early 2020s). Libraries came from the immunoSEQ multiplex PCR assay. TCRdb re-hosts the immuneACCESS table, in-frame sequences only. Its copies lack some clones; in the studies checked, an unresolved V gene accounts for under half of them, and the cause for the rest is not known. The sample includes 200,000 to 250,000 clones, with 70% to 90% observed a single time. The top ten hold around 3% of the sample. Sequenced sample: peripheral blood. These receptors all come from a man aged 18 to 30 with active or convalescent COVID-19.

This clone showed up just once. This chain uses TRBV6-1 with TRBJ2-7; D possibly corresponds to TRBD1 (5 bases). This CDR3 is built from 15 residues. V lost 0 bases, J lost 5 bases, and 14 bases lay in between. CDR1 is MNHNS and CDR2 is SASEGT in the germline V gene. The CDR3 nucleotides read TGTGCCAGCAGTGAAGCGCTGCAGGGTACCGACGAGCAGTACTTC. It specifies CASSEALQGTDEQYF.

The V call is TRBV5-8, the J call TRBJ1-2; D is possibly TRBD1 (5 bases). V lost 0 bases and J lost 1, with 13 bases in between. The germline V gene encodes CDR1 SGHTS and CDR2 YDEGEE. This CDR3 has 16 amino acids. The CDR3 spells CASSLARRGFNYGYTF. DNA of the CDR3: TGTGCCAGCAGCTTGGCCAGACGGGGGTTTAACTATGGCTACACCTTC.

This clone was observed once. Distinct nucleotide sequences in the sample also encode this CDR3. This chain joins TRBV15 and TRBJ2-7; tentatively, D is TRBD1 (6 bases). The V gene's germline CDR1 is LNHNV and CDR2 YYDKDF (reference sequence). This CDR3 is built from 13 residues. V was shortened by 3 bases and J by 2 bases, with 8 bases between the two germline ends. CDR3 amino acids: CATSRDRPYEQYF. Here the CDR3 DNA reads TGTGCCACCAGCAGGGACAGACCCTACGAGCAGTACTTC.

The chain uses TRBV7-2 and TRBJ2-3; possibly TRBD2 for D (6 bases). CDR3 length: 15 residues. V was cut by 4 bases and J by 1 base, with 12 bases left in between. CDR1 and CDR2 (germline): SGHTA, FQGNSA. The CDR3 loop is CASSSASARTDTQYF. The CDR3 region has the DNA TGTGCCAGCAGCTCCGCTAGCGCCCGCACAGATACGCAGTATTTT. The whole variable domain, remainder taken from reference TRBV7-2 and TRBJ2-3, is GAGVSQSPSNKVTEKGKDVELRCDPISGHTALYWYRQSLGQGLEFLIYFQGNSAPDKSGLPSDRFSAERTGGSVSTLTIQRTQQEDSAVYLCASSSASARTDTQYFGPGTRLTVL.

The sample holds a few counts of this clone. The CDR3 sequence is CASSAGTGGYNEQFF. The CDR3 nucleotides read TGTGCCAGTAGTGCCGGGACAGGGGGCTACAATGAGCAGTTCTTC. This chain uses TRBV19 with TRBJ2-1; 11 bases match TRBD1. This CDR3 is 15 amino acids long. The germline CDR1 and CDR2 sequences are LNHDA and SQIVND (reference sequence). Losses at the gene ends were 5 bases for V and 3 bases for J; bases not matched to a gene: 3.

This chain uses TRBV10-3 with TRBJ1-1, with 8 bases that match TRBD1. CDR1 and CDR2 (germline): ENHRY, SYGVKD. Trimming at V came to 5 bases and at J to 0 bases, leaving 2 bases not matched to a gene. CDR3 length: 14 residues. CDR3 amino acids: CAISRTGLNTEAFF. The CDR3 DNA is TGTGCCATCAGTAGGACAGGGTTGAACACTGAAGCTTTCTTT.

The chain carries TRBV7-6 and TRBJ2-7; D may be TRBD1 (6 bases). Between the trimmed V and J ends, which lost 1 base and 4 bases, there was a span of 17 bases. Germline-derived CDR1 and CDR2 are SGHVS and FNYEAQ. The length of the CDR3 is 16 residues. Here the CDR3 reads CASSLGPGQRAYEQYF. The CDR3 nucleotides are TGTGCCAGCAGCTTAGGCCCAGGACAGCGAGCTTACGAGCAGTACTTC. Full variable domain (rest looked up from reference TRBV7-6 and TRBJ2-7): GAGVSQSPRYKVTKRGQDVALRCDPISGHVSLYWYRQALGQGPEFLTYFNYEAQQDKSGLPNDRFSAERPEGSISTLTIQRTEQRDSAMYRCASSLGPGQRAYEQYFGPGTRLTVT.

V usage is TRBV7-6 and J usage is TRBJ2-1; TRBD2 is a possible D gene (7 bases). With 5 bases removed from V and 3 bases from J, the gap between germline ends came to 17 bases. The CDR3 is made up of 16 amino acids. Germline-derived CDR1 and CDR2 are SGHVS and FNYEAQ. This CDR3 is CASSGRLGGGYNEQFF. DNA for the CDR3: TGTGCCAGCAGCGGCCGATTGGGAGGGGGCTACAATGAGCAGTTCTTC.

This sequence joins TRBV7-9 and TRBJ1-2, with 9 bases aligning to TRBD1. The trim removed 0 bases at V and 12 bases at J, leaving 5 bases unmatched. Germline lookup yields CDR1 SEHNR and CDR2 FQNEAQ (reference sequence). There are 13 residues in the CDR3. The CDR3 DNA follows: TGTGCCAGCAGCTTAGCCGGGACAGGGACCCACACCTTC. Its protein product is CASSLAGTGTHTF.

The chain carries TRBV2 and TRBJ1-2, with D maybe TRBD1 (6 bases). CDR1 SNHLY and CDR2 FYNNEI come from the germline V gene. V was shortened by 11 bases and J by 9 bases, with 19 bases between the two germline ends. The CDR3 is 12 amino acids. CDR3 in DNA: TGTGCCGGGGCTACAGGGCCCAGGAGCTACACCTTC. This codes for CAGATGPRSYTF.